This TCR beta chain stems from a study of shared clonotypes between healthy human individuals. Points from the study as a whole: Exclusively blood specimens were collected; tissue repertoires likely differ. The study found approximately 5% of naive CD4 clonotypes shared across a few donors.

V was cut by 4 bases and J by 5 bases, with 18 bases left in between. Germline CDR1 is SGHRS and CDR2 is YFSETQ. This CDR3 contains 16 residues. Details on this clone: Its antigen is unidentified.

The assay was immunoSEQ multiplex PCR, and TCRdb's table has in-frame clones only and misses some. The sample carries some 2.4 million clones, roughly 93% recorded once. The chain joins TRBV5-1 to TRBJ2-2; TRBD2 might be the D (6 bases). This clonotype was sampled from a man younger than 35 in good health. Some clones in this sample may be carry-over from other donors' samples. Sequencing input: naive CD4+ T cells from PBMCs. Subset denoted: CD45RA+ positively selected. CDR3 in DNA: TGCGCCAGCAGCCCCTTTGGGGGAGGAAGGACCGGGGAGCTGTTTTTT. Translated, it gives CASSPFGGGRTGELFF.